This note documents a single TCR beta chain sequence. Sequenced by immunoSEQ multiplex PCR; TCRdb stores in-frame clones only, minus some. The sample includes about 340,000 clones, over 70% of them seen just once. The data were taken from a study of blood T cell repertoires in COVID-19. Germline V gene data show CDR1 as LGHDT and CDR2 as YNNKEL (reference sequence). Trimming stripped 0 bases from V and 8 bases from J, with 17 bases between. The CDR3 sequence is 16 residues long. The chain is built from TRBV3-1 (or the pseudogene TRBV3-2) and TRBJ1-5; D is ambiguous. Sequenced sample: peripheral blood. The clonotype was recovered from a man aged 25 to 40 with active or convalescent COVID-19. The CDR3 DNA sequence: TGTGCCAGCAGCCAAGATCTTACCGGGGTGGAAGAGCCCCAGCATTTT. Residues: CASSQDLTGVEEPQHF.